One and the same sample provided the 14 T cell receptor beta chains below, sequenced in a study of blood T cells in healthy people across ages. Then a second PCR, running roughly 7 to 11 cycles, was carried out with a sample-barcoded 5' primer and a J-beta primer mix. TCRdb re-derived calls from the 5' RACE reads in MiXCR, one entry per CDR3 protein. The data hold 710,000 or so distinct CDR3 sequences, with approximately 29% observed a single time. Material for sequencing was blood. These receptors all come from a woman older than 75 in good health.

Of note for this clonotype: Possible read error: a much larger clone is one base away. V and J are TRBV3-1 and TRBJ2-7; 12 nucleotides line up with TRBD1. CDR1 is LGHDT, CDR2 YNNKEL, per germline (reference sequence). This CDR3 has 17 residues. CDR3 nucleotide sequence: TGTGCCAGCAGCCAAGACGGGACAGGGGGCTTTCCCTACAAGCAGTACTTC. Amino acid sequence: CASSQDGTGGFPYKQYF.

In regard to this clonotype: This may stem from a read error, because a much larger clone lies one nucleotide away. The V gene is TRBV9, the J gene TRBJ2-3; D not certain. Germline V gives CDR1 SGDLS, CDR2 YYNGEE. CDR3 length equals 14 residues. As DNA, the CDR3 is TGTACCAGCAGCCGCGGTTCTGGGACAGATACGCAGTATTTT. It encodes CTSSRGSGTDTQYF.

The rearrangement uses TRBV7-6 and TRBJ2-1, with TRBD2 matching over 8 bases. The CDR3 runs to 19 residues. V lost 1 base to trimming and J lost 5 bases; unmatched junction nucleotides: 16. Germline V gene sequence: CDR1 SGHVS, CDR2 FNYEAQ. The CDR3 reads CASSLVGGAGMVGHNEQFF. Here the CDR3 DNA reads TGTGCCAGCAGCTTAGTCGGGGGGGCCGGCATGGTGGGACACAATGAGCAGTTCTTC.

The rearrangement joins TRBV5-1 to TRBJ1-1; D not certain. CDR3 size: 14 residues. The germline V gene encodes CDR1 SGHRS and CDR2 YFSETQ. V was shortened by 0 bases and J by 4 bases, with 10 bases between the two germline ends. CDR3 sequence reads: CASSLVGSSTEAFF. In nucleotides, the CDR3 is TGCGCCAGCAGCTTGGTGGGCAGTTCCACTGAAGCTTTCTTT.

The genes are TRBV3-1 and TRBJ2-2; 12 bases align to TRBD2. Germline values: CDR1 LGHDT, CDR2 YNNKEL (reference sequence). Trimming removed 4 bases from V and 3 bases from J; junction bases left unmatched: 6. The CDR3 consists of 17 residues. The CDR3 DNA follows: TGTGCCAGCAGCCCCCAAGGACTAGCGGGGTACACCGGGGAGCTGTTTTTT. It yields the protein CASSPQGLAGYTGELFF.

This clonotype was detected many times. The V and J genes are TRBV6-6 and TRBJ2-1; D not resolved. Trimming left V 0 bases short and J 5 bases short, with 8 bases between. The CDR3 sequence is 14 residues long. From germline, CDR1 is MNHNY and CDR2 SVGAGI (reference sequence). CDR3 sequence reads: CASSYSRPNNEQFF. CDR3 sequence (DNA): TGTGCCAGCAGTTACTCAAGGCCGAACAATGAGCAGTTCTTC.

This clonotype was counted at least ten times. This CDR3 reads CASSGGHPGLNYGYTF. The CDR3 DNA reads as TGTGCCAGCAGTGGGGGACACCCCGGCCTAAACTATGGCTACACCTTC. The chain has TRBV2 and TRBJ1-2; TRBD1 is a possible D gene (6 bases). V was clipped by 4 bases and J by 2 bases, with 17 bases between them. The CDR3 extends over 16 amino acids. Per the germline V gene, CDR1 is SNHLY and CDR2 is FYNNEI.

At least ten counts were recorded for this clonotype. The CDR3 sequence is CSATGTGTRGNEKLFF. The CDR3 coding sequence is TGCAGTGCAACCGGGACAGGGACTCGGGGGAATGAAAAACTGTTTTTT. The chain uses TRBV20-1 and TRBJ1-4; TRBD1 aligns across 9 bases. The CDR3 contains 16 residues. The J segment lost 5 bases and the V segment lost 6 bases, leaving 13 bases of the junction unmatched. CDR1 and CDR2 from the germline V gene are DFQATT and SNEGSKA (reference sequence).

In this sample, this clonotype turned up many times. The V call is TRBV24-1, the J call TRBJ2-3; D tentatively fits TRBD1 or TRBD2 (5 bases each). CDR3 size: 17 residues. The V end lost 1 base, the J end lost 6 bases, and 19 bases lay between the germline ends. Looked up from germline, CDR1 is KGHDR and CDR2 is SFDVKD. The CDR3, as DNA: TGTGCCACCAGTGATTTAATTGGGTCAGGGAGAGGGGATACGCAGTATTTT. Protein sequence: CATSDLIGSGRGDTQYF.

The table lists this clonotype with many counts. This chain's CDR3 is CATSRDPGADEQFF. As DNA, the CDR3 is TGTGCCACCAGCAGAGATCCAGGGGCGGATGAGCAGTTCTTC. V gene TRBV15 combines with J gene TRBJ2-1; D may be TRBD1 (6 bases). The CDR3 consists of 14 residues. The germline gives CDR1 LNHNV, CDR2 YYDKDF (reference sequence). V was clipped by 0 bases and J by 8 bases, with 11 bases between them.

Many counts were recorded for this clonotype. The chain recombines TRBV24-1 with TRBJ1-5, with 9 nucleotides matching TRBD1. This CDR3 is built from 18 residues. Germline-derived CDR1 and CDR2 are KGHDR and SFDVKD. J was trimmed by 5 bases and V by 3 bases; bases with no gene match: 13. The CDR3 nucleotides are TGTGCCACCAGTGATGACCCTCCTCCTGACAGGGGGTATCAGCCCCAGCATTTT. Its translation is CATSDDPPPDRGYQPQHF.

This clonotype was counted many times. The CDR3 DNA sequence: TGTGCCAGCAGTTTGTACAGGGGTGCTGGGGCCAACGTCCTGACTTTC. As protein: CASSLYRGAGANVLTF. This chain joins TRBV27 and TRBJ2-6, with 7 bases aligning to TRBD1. Germline lookup yields CDR1 MNHEY and CDR2 SMNVEV (reference sequence). The CDR3 consists of 16 residues. V trimming: 3 bases; J trimming: 2 bases; junction bases outside the gene matches: 4.

The CDR3 protein is CASSKAVLGGSRDGYTF. The CDR3 DNA reads TGTGCCAGCAGCAAAGCGGTCTTGGGGGGCAGTCGAGATGGCTACACCTTC. This rearrangement joins TRBV21-1 to TRBJ1-2; the table's TRBD1 call for D was not verified on the DNA. TRBV21-1 is a listed pseudogene. CDR3 length: 17 amino acids.

This clonotype was counted many times. The chain is built from TRBV27 and TRBJ2-7; 8 nucleotides align to TRBD2. This CDR3 contains 14 residues. V gave up 3 bases and J gave up 4 bases; unmatched junction bases: 5. The V gene's germline CDR1 is MNHEY and CDR2 SMNVEV (reference sequence). CDR3 sequence (DNA): TGTGCCAGCAGTTTGTTAGCGGGGTTATACGAGCAGTACTTC. Its protein product is CASSLLAGLYEQYF.